This T cell receptor beta chain was observed in a study of blood T cells in healthy people across ages. For the study at large: When template switching was applied, about one barcoded beta molecule was captured per two T cells.

Worth noting for this clonotype: What it binds is unknown.

A second PCR, run for about 7 to 12 cycles, used a sample-barcoded 5' primer plus a J-beta primer mix. The template-switch adaptor, which had 12 random nucleotides, put a tag on each cDNA molecule. TCRdb processed the 5' RACE reads anew with MiXCR; each CDR3 protein has one entry. The repertoire holds roughly 2 million distinct CDR3 sequences, approximately 50% seen once, with 2.1% in the top ten. Trimming at V came to 3 bases and at J to 0 bases, leaving 6 bases not matched to a gene. The CDR3 loop spans 17 amino acids. Germline values: CDR1 MNHEY, CDR2 SMNVEV (reference sequence). General study points: Leaving the PBMCs unsorted stopped any conclusive comparison of naive versus antigen-experienced cells. As age increased, TCR beta diversity per million T cells fell in a roughly linear fashion.

Sample: blood. This TCR derives from a middle-aged woman in good health. The chain joins TRBV27 to TRBJ2-5; 11 bases match TRBD1. CDR3 nucleotides: TGTGCCAGCAGTTTCCGCCTGGACAGGGGGCACCAAGAGACCCAGTACTTC. Amino acid sequence: CASSFRLDRGHQETQYF.